This TCR beta chain was obtained from a study of blood T cell repertoires in COVID-19. The V gene's germline CDR1 is SGHDT and CDR2 YYEEEE. Trimming cost V 4 bases and J 0 bases; bases outside gene matches: 2. The CDR3 extends over 16 amino acids. Assay: immunoSEQ multiplex PCR; the TCRdb copy retains only in-frame clones and omits some. The table has just under 250,000 clones, around 87% seen once; the top ten hold 2.5% to 3.5%. The rearrangement links TRBV5-6 to TRBJ1-6, with 9 bases identical to TRBD1. What was sequenced was peripheral blood. This receptor was obtained from a woman in her 30s who had recovered from COVID-19. In DNA, the CDR3 is TGTGCCAGCAGCCCGGACAGGGGCTCCTATAATTCACCCCTCCACTTT. It is translated as CASSPDRGSYNSPLHF. The full variable domain, rest sourced from reference TRBV5-6 and TRBJ1-6, is DAGVTQSPTHLIKTRGQQVTLRCSPKSGHDTVSWYQQALGQGPQFIFQYYEEEERQRGNFPDRFSGHQFPNYSSELNVNALLLGDSALYLCASSPDRGSYNSPLHFGNGTRLTVT.